These T cell receptor beta chains were read from a single sample in a study of cytomegalovirus exposure and HLA in healthy donors. Sequencing used immunoSEQ multiplex PCR; TCRdb keeps in-frame clones, though not all of them. The sample has 50,000 to 65,000 clones, roughly 84% seen once. The specimen sequenced was PBMCs. Every receptor here comes from a woman aged 18-30 years in good health and CMV-seronegative. The CDR3 runs from the conserved cysteine through the conserved F or W. D genes are given only for firm matches. Part of the rows lack a size; the others show once, few, many or a class for expanded clones.

CDR3 protein,CDR3 DNA,clone size,D gene,V gene,J gene
CASSLAEAIGRGGDTEAFF,TGTGCCAGCAGCTTAGCAGAGGCAATAGGGAGAGGGGGAGACACTGAAGCTTTCTTT,.,.,TRBV7-6,TRBJ1-1
CASSIDTYSNQPQHF,TGTGCCAGTAGTATCGACACTTATAGCAATCAGCCCCAGCATTTT,.,.,TRBV19,TRBJ1-5
CASSPRQAGNSNQPQHF,TGTGCCAGCTCACCACGACAGGCTGGGAATAGCAATCAGCCCCAGCATTTT,once,.,TRBV18,TRBJ1-5
CASKAGGNYGYTF,TGTGCCAGCAAGGCAGGGGGAAATTATGGCTACACCTTC,.,TRBD1,TRBV7-9,TRBJ1-2
CASSGGDRHSGNTIYF,TGCGCCAGCAGCGGGGGGGACAGGCACTCTGGAAACACCATATATTTT,.,TRBD1,TRBV5-1,TRBJ1-3
CASSQAAAGNTIYF,TGTGCCAGCAGCCAAGCAGCGGCGGGAAACACCATATATTTT,.,.,TRBV14,TRBJ1-3
CASSYGGTGNQPQHF,TGTGCCAGCAGTTATGGGGGCACCGGCAATCAGCCCCAGCATTTT,.,.,TRBV6-6,TRBJ1-5
CASSFKGLAGGPADTQYF,TGTGCCAGCAGTTTTAAGGGGTTGGCGGGAGGGCCTGCAGATACGCAGTATTTT,.,TRBD2,TRBV28,TRBJ2-3
CASSFPRGAPGNTIYF,TGTGCCAGCAGTTTCCCCCGGGGGGCGCCGGGAAACACCATATATTTT,.,.,TRBV28,TRBJ1-3
CASSLRGGAMGSYEQYF,TGTGCCAGCAGCTTAAGGGGGGGGGCGATGGGTTCCTACGAGCAGTACTTC,.,.,TRBV7-3,TRBJ2-7
CASSDPGGVDGANGLTF,TGTGCCAGCAGTGACCCGGGGGGTGTGGATGGGGCCAACGGCCTGACTTTC,.,TRBD2,TRBV6-4,TRBJ2-6
CASSGASLATGELFF,TGTGCCAGCAGTGGGGCTAGCCTGGCAACCGGGGAGCTGTTTTTT,few,.,TRBV2,TRBJ2-2
CASQIRDRSTDTQYF,TGTGCCAGCCAAATCCGGGACAGGAGCACAGATACGCAGTATTTT,.,TRBD1,TRBV19,TRBJ2-3
CASSQSGTSGDLGQETQYF,TGCGCCAGCAGTCAATCGGGGACTAGCGGGGACCTGGGGCAAGAGACCCAGTACTTC,.,TRBD2,TRBV23-1,TRBJ2-5
CASSPVYNEQFF,TGTGCCAGCAGTCCCGTATACAATGAGCAGTTCTTC,.,.,TRBV27,TRBJ2-1
CATSRSLGQGRTDTQYF,TGTGCCACCAGCAGAAGCCTCGGACAGGGAAGGACAGATACGCAGTATTTT,.,TRBD1,TRBV15,TRBJ2-3
CASSLASFHEQFF,TGCGCCAGCAGCTTGGCCTCCTTTCATGAGCAGTTCTTC,.,.,TRBV5-1,TRBJ2-1
CASSQHRDSHYEQYF,TGCGCCAGCAGCCAACACCGGGACTCCCACTACGAGCAGTACTTC,once,.,TRBV4-1,TRBJ2-7
CASSSPDEQFF,TGTGCCAGCAGTTCCCCCGATGAGCAGTTCTTC,.,.,TRBV27,TRBJ2-1
CASSGLGSSYNSPPHF,TGTGCCAGCAGCGGCCTGGGGAGCTCCTATAATTCACCCCCCCACTTT,.,.,TRBV7-9,TRBJ1-6
CASSLRSYTEAFF,TGTGCCAGCAGTTTGCGGTCATACACTGAAGCTTTCTTT,.,.,TRBV28,TRBJ1-1
CASRRWTDTQYF,TGTGCCAGCAGGAGGTGGACAGATACGCAGTATTTT,.,.,TRBV6-4,TRBJ2-3
CAWSVGQRRGYTF,TGTGCCTGGAGTGTGGGACAGAGGAGGGGCTACACCTTC,.,TRBD1,TRBV30,TRBJ1-2
CASSYRRTGREKLFF,TGTGCCAGCAGTTATAGGAGGACAGGGAGGGAAAAACTGTTTTTT,.,TRBD1,TRBV28,TRBJ1-4
CASSSQGDEQYF,TGTGCCAGCAGCTCCCAGGGGGACGAGCAGTACTTC,.,TRBD1,TRBV7-3,TRBJ2-7
CASRDDAGGTVNEQFF,TGTGCCAGCAGAGACGACGCGGGAGGGACTGTCAATGAGCAGTTCTTC,.,TRBD2,TRBV6-6,TRBJ2-1
CASSEDTGYGYTF,TGCGCCAGCAGTGAGGATACAGGGTATGGCTACACCTTC,.,.,TRBV10-1,TRBJ1-2
CASSGSGRGDTQYF,TGCGCCAGCAGTGGAAGCGGGAGGGGGGATACGCAGTATTTT,.,TRBD2,TRBV10-1,TRBJ2-3
CASSLGQGELDEQFF,TGTGCCAGCAGTTTAGGACAGGGGGAACTAGATGAGCAGTTCTTC,.,TRBD1,TRBV27,TRBJ2-1
CASSLEKTSGTYNEQFF,TGCGCCAGCAGCTTGGAGAAAACTAGCGGGACCTACAATGAGCAGTTCTTC,.,TRBD2,TRBV5-1,TRBJ2-1
CARSFHPNFYGDEQYF,TGTGCCAGAAGCTTCCACCCAAACTTTTATGGAGACGAGCAGTACTTC,few,.,TRBV5-3,TRBJ2-7
CASSPSGRTNSPLHF,TGTGCCAGCAGCCCGAGCGGACGGACTAATTCACCCCTCCACTTT,.,.,TRBV5-4,TRBJ1-6
CASRRTGAGVAEKLFF,TGTGCCAGCAGGCGGACAGGGGCGGGTGTGGCTGAAAAACTGTTTTTT,.,TRBD1,TRBV2,TRBJ1-4
CASNLAQQERETQYF,TGTGCCAGCAACCTTGCTCAGCAGGAGCGGGAGACCCAGTACTTC,.,.,TRBV7-9,TRBJ2-5
CSSSGSAGNEQFF,TGCAGCTCATCCGGGTCTGCGGGCAATGAGCAGTTCTTC,.,.,TRBV29-1,TRBJ2-1
CAWSVAGVSGANGLTF,TGTGCCTGGAGTGTTGCGGGAGTCTCTGGGGCCAACGGCCTGACTTTC,.,TRBD2,TRBV30,TRBJ2-6
CASSSPLGTGYSEAFF,TGTGCCAGCAGCTCACCCCTCGGGACAGGGTATAGTGAAGCTTTCTTT,.,TRBD1,TRBV7-2,TRBJ1-1
CASSQAPGQDRQPQHF,TGTGCCAGCAGCCAAGCCCCGGGACAGGACAGGCAGCCCCAGCATTTT,.,TRBD1,TRBV4-2,TRBJ1-5
CATLGGGNSPLHF,TGTGCCACCCTCGGAGGGGGCAATTCACCCCTCCACTTT,.,TRBD1,TRBV28,TRBJ1-6
CAAGDRVNTEAFF,TGTGCCGCGGGGGACAGGGTGAACACTGAAGCTTTCTTT,.,TRBD1,TRBV2,TRBJ1-1
CASTHGQGTQPQHF,TGTGCCAGCACCCACGGGCAGGGCACTCAGCCCCAGCATTTT,.,.,TRBV7-2,TRBJ1-5
CASSFGQDNQPQHF,TGTGCCAGCAGCTTTGGACAGGACAATCAGCCCCAGCATTTT,.,TRBD1,TRBV7-9,TRBJ1-5
CASSIVGLYGYTF,TGTGCCAGTAGTATTGTCGGACTCTATGGCTACACCTTC,once,.,TRBV19,TRBJ1-2
CASIGYTGELFF,TGTGCCAGCATCGGGTACACCGGGGAGCTGTTTTTT,.,.,TRBV28,TRBJ2-2